This T cell receptor beta chain was observed in a study of blood T cell repertoires in COVID-19. Study as a whole: The United States, Italy and Spain provided the acute and convalescent COVID-19 samples. PBMCs, B-cell-depleted T cells, or T cells were the source of the cDNA or gDNA that made up the material.

Per the original data handling: Reference gene primer amplification gave nucleated cell count estimates. This table comes from immunoSEQ multiplex PCR, and its TCRdb copy is limited to in-frame clones, with some not included. V, J and clone size derive from that table, while D and trimming were established from the DNA sequence. This table has some 200,000 clones, 86% appearing once. Sequenced sample: peripheral blood. This clonotype was sampled from a woman aged 65 to 85 with acute or convalescent COVID-19.

The CDR3 reads CASNGQQYTEAFF. Here the CDR3 DNA reads TGCGCCAGCAACGGACAGCAATACACTGAAGCTTTCTTT. The V call is TRBV10-2, the J call TRBJ1-1, with D possibly TRBD1 on 6 matching bases. The CDR3 runs 13 residues. V was cut by 7 bases and J by 3 bases, with 12 bases left in between. The germline CDR1 and CDR2 sequences are WSHSY and SAAADI.